One and the same sample provided the 29 T cell receptor beta chains below, sequenced in a study of T cell changes during pregnancy in multiple sclerosis. Some clones are missing from TCRdb's copy, which holds only in-frame ones; the method was immunoSEQ multiplex PCR. The data hold about 68,000 clones, with 75% to 95% observed a single time. The specimen was peripheral blood, collected in the first trimester of pregnancy. These TCRs come from a female donor with multiple sclerosis, enrolled in a pregnancy study.

V usage is TRBV10-3 and J usage is TRBJ2-2, with a possible D match to TRBD2 (6 bases). Germline CDR1 and CDR2: ENHRY and SYGVKD. The CDR3 is 14 amino acids. As DNA, the CDR3 is TGTGCGACGACCCTCGGGGGAAACACCGGGGAGCTGTTTTTT. It codes for CATTLGGNTGELFF.

The rearrangement uses TRBV5-1 and TRBJ2-3; TRBD1 matches at 11 bases. Trimming took 0 bases from V and 1 from J; bases not matched to a gene: 4. From germline, CDR1 is SGHRS and CDR2 YFSETQ. This CDR3 comprises 17 residues. The CDR3 loop reads CASSLAKGQGGTDTQYF. The CDR3 DNA sequence: TGCGCCAGCAGCTTGGCCAAGGGACAGGGGGGCACAGATACGCAGTATTTT. The full variable domain, rest sourced from reference TRBV5-1 and TRBJ2-3, is KAGVTQTPRYLIKTRGQQVTLSCSPISGHRSVSWYQQTPGQGLQFLFEYFSETQRNKGNFPGRFSGRQFSNSRSEMNVSTLELGDSALYLCASSLAKGQGGTDTQYFGPGTRLTVL.

The V call is TRBV7-6, the J call TRBJ1-1; D may be TRBD1 (6 bases). Germline loops: CDR1 SGHVS, CDR2 FNYEAQ. V dropped 5 bases and J dropped 1 base, with 14 bases sitting between them. The CDR3 loop spans 15 amino acids. The CDR3 coding sequence is TGTGCCAGCAGCCTCATCCAGGGGACGAACACTGAAGCTTTCTTT. Amino acid sequence: CASSLIQGTNTEAFF.

This chain uses TRBV27 with TRBJ2-7, with 11 bases identical to TRBD2. From germline, CDR1 is MNHEY and CDR2 SMNVEV (reference sequence). CDR3 length: 15 amino acids. Germline trimming cut 5 bases from V and 2 bases from J; bases unmatched to any gene: 5. The CDR3: CASSPLSGRAYEQYF. In nucleotides, the CDR3 is TGTGCCAGCAGTCCCCTTAGCGGGAGGGCCTACGAGCAGTACTTC.

The chain recombines TRBV7-8 with TRBJ2-7, with TRBD2 matching 7 bases. Per the germline V gene, CDR1 is SGHVS and CDR2 is FQNEAQ. The CDR3 runs to 15 residues. V was pared by 5 bases and J by 4 bases, with 11 bases of the junction left unmatched. CDR3 protein: CASSVRRTRAYEQYF. The CDR3 coding sequence is TGTGCCAGCAGCGTAAGGAGGACTAGGGCTTACGAGCAGTACTTC.

The chain recombines TRBV7-8 with TRBJ1-1, with 10 positions matching TRBD1. The CDR3 is 16 residues long. Germline V gene sequence: CDR1 SGHVS, CDR2 FQNEAQ. The J segment lost 1 base and the V segment lost 5 bases, leaving 7 bases of the junction unmatched. This CDR3 reads CASSHQRDRGNTEAFF. Here the CDR3 DNA reads TGTGCCAGCAGCCATCAGCGGGACAGGGGGAACACTGAAGCTTTCTTT.

This chain links TRBV7-8 with TRBJ2-1; D gene uncertain. V was pared by 5 bases and J by 8 bases, with 10 bases between. The CDR3 covers 12 residues. The germline V gene encodes CDR1 SGHVS and CDR2 FQNEAQ. CDR3 residues: CASSPNGDEQFF. CDR3 coding DNA: TGTGCCAGCAGCCCGAACGGTGATGAGCAGTTCTTC. Together with reference TRBV7-8 and TRBJ2-1, the CDR3 gives the full variable domain: GAGVSQSPRYKVAKRGQDVALRCDPISGHVSLFWYQQALGQGPEFLTYFQNEAQLDKSGLPSDRFFAERPEGSVSTLKIQRTQQEDSAVYLCASSPNGDEQFFGPGTRLTVL.

The chain has TRBV30 and TRBJ2-1, with no clear D. Germline CDR1 is GTSNPN and CDR2 is SVGIG (reference sequence). There are 14 residues in the CDR3. V was cut by 7 bases and J by 0 bases, with 13 bases left in between. The CDR3 DNA reads as TGTGCCTCTCACAGCCTATTCTCCTACAATGAGCAGTTCTTC. Its protein product is CASHSLFSYNEQFF. Full variable domain (remainder filled in from reference TRBV30 and TRBJ2-1): SQTIHQWPATLVQPVGSPLSLECTVEGTSNPNLYWYRQAAGRGLQLLFYSVGIGQISSEVPQNLSASRPQDRQFILSSKKLLLSDSGFYLCASHSLFSYNEQFFGPGTRLTVL.

The chain joins TRBV27 to TRBJ1-4, with 8 bases identical to TRBD1. Germline trimming cut 5 bases from V and 11 bases from J; bases unmatched to any gene: 4. Germline V gene lookup returns CDR1 MNHEY and CDR2 SMNVEV (reference sequence). This CDR3 comprises 12 residues. CDR3 in DNA: TGTGCCAGCAGTCCCACAGGGGGGAAACTGTTTTTT. Its protein is CASSPTGGKLFF.

The chain uses TRBV7-9 and TRBJ1-2; unclear D gene. The CDR3 covers 14 residues. Between the trimmed V and J ends, which lost 3 bases and 2 bases, there was a span of 10 bases. Germline assignment: CDR1 SEHNR and CDR2 FQNEAQ (reference sequence). The CDR3 spells CASSLPGSNYGYTF. The CDR3 nucleotides read TGTGCCAGCAGCTTGCCTGGGAGCAACTATGGCTACACCTTC.

This rearrangement joins TRBV9 to TRBJ1-3; a weak D match, TRBD1 (6 bases). The CDR3 consists of 14 residues. In germline, CDR1 is SGDLS, CDR2 YYNGEE. Trimming shortened V by 0 bases and J by 2 bases, and 6 bases separated the two germline ends. The CDR3, as DNA: TGTGCCAGCAGCGTAGGACAGGCTGGAAACACCATATATTTT. Amino acid sequence: CASSVGQAGNTIYF.

The rearrangement uses TRBV7-9 and TRBJ1-2; 7 bases align to TRBD1. This CDR3 region has 16 residues. Germline V gene lookup returns CDR1 SEHNR and CDR2 FQNEAQ (reference sequence). Trimming took 1 base from V and 0 from J; bases not matched to a gene: 5. CDR3 protein: CASSLGDRSPNYGYTF. CDR3 coding DNA: TGTGCCAGCAGCTTAGGGGACAGAAGTCCTAACTATGGCTACACCTTC. The full variable domain, rest sourced from reference TRBV7-9 and TRBJ1-2, is DTGVSQNPRHKITKRGQNVTFRCDPISEHNRLYWYRQTLGQGPEFLTYFQNEAQLEKSRLLSDRFSAERPKGSFSTLEIQRTEQGDSAMYLCASSLGDRSPNYGYTFGSGTRLTVV.

The genes are TRBV7-3 and TRBJ2-1; maybe TRBD1 (6 bases). In germline, CDR1 is SGHTA, CDR2 FQGTGA. The CDR3 spans 15 residues. V lost 5 bases and J 6 bases, leaving 17 bases between the germline ends. The CDR3 coding sequence is TGTGCCAGCAGCATGACAGGAAGTTCCAGCAATGAGCAGTTCTTC. This codes for CASSMTGSSSNEQFF.

The rearrangement uses TRBV5-1 and TRBJ2-3, with D maybe TRBD2 (5 bases). The length of the CDR3 is 15 residues. Germline V lookup: CDR1 SGHRS, CDR2 YFSETQ. The V gene lost 3 bases and the J gene lost 2 bases, with 13 bases spanning the gap. The CDR3 region is CASSSMGGLTDTQYF. CDR3 bases: TGCGCCAGCAGCTCTATGGGCGGGCTCACAGATACGCAGTATTTT.

The chain is built from TRBV28 and TRBJ1-1; TRBD1 matches 10 bases. The germline CDR1 and CDR2 sequences are MDHEN and SYDVKM. This CDR3 contains 19 residues. V was clipped by 1 base and J by 4 bases; unmatched bases: 15. The DNA for the CDR3 is TGTGCCAGCAGTTTATTTAGGACAGGGGGTCGTTTTCGAGTCACTGAAGCTTTCTTT. This encodes CASSLFRTGGRFRVTEAFF.

The V call is TRBV5-6, the J call TRBJ2-1; a possible D gene is TRBD1 (6 bases). Trimming cost V 5 bases and J 0 bases, with 24 bases left between them. From germline, CDR1 is SGHDT and CDR2 YYEEEE. The CDR3 is 19 residues long. The CDR3 is CASSSIILGAQSSYNEQFF. The CDR3 region has the DNA TGTGCCAGCAGTTCGATTATTTTGGGGGCGCAGAGCTCCTACAATGAGCAGTTCTTC. Filled out from reference TRBV5-6 and TRBJ2-1, the complete variable domain reads DAGVTQSPTHLIKTRGQQVTLRCSPKSGHDTVSWYQQALGQGPQFIFQYYEEEERQRGNFPDRFSGHQFPNYSSELNVNALLLGDSALYLCASSSIILGAQSSYNEQFFGPGTRLTVL.

This CDR3 is CASSLNGRTSGGYEQYF. The CDR3 region has the DNA TGCGCCAGCAGCTTGAATGGGAGGACTAGCGGGGGATACGAGCAGTACTTC. The V call is TRBV5-1, the J call TRBJ2-7; 13 bases match TRBD2. The junction had 8 bases not matched to a gene; V was cut back by 1 base and J by 4 bases. The CDR3 has 17 residues. The germline CDR1 and CDR2 sequences are SGHRS and YFSETQ. The whole variable domain, remainder taken from reference TRBV5-1 and TRBJ2-7, is KAGVTQTPRYLIKTRGQQVTLSCSPISGHRSVSWYQQTPGQGLQFLFEYFSETQRNKGNFPGRFSGRQFSNSRSEMNVSTLELGDSALYLCASSLNGRTSGGYEQYFGPGTRLTVT.

The rearrangement uses TRBV18 and TRBJ2-5; a possible D gene is TRBD2 (5 bases). CDR3 size: 13 residues. CDR1 and CDR2 (germline): KGHSH, LQKENI. V dropped 6 bases and J dropped 0 bases, with 8 bases sitting between them. The chain's CDR3 is CASSRRDQETQYF. Written as DNA, the CDR3 is TGTGCCAGCTCGAGGCGGGACCAAGAGACCCAGTACTTC.

V and J are TRBV5-8 and TRBJ2-5, with D possibly matching TRBD1 (6 bases). The germline V gene has CDR1 SGHTS and CDR2 YDEGEE. The CDR3 length is 16 residues. V dropped 0 bases and J dropped 2 bases, with 14 bases sitting between them. DNA for the CDR3: TGTGCCAGCAGCTTGGGGGACATAGGTCAACAAGAGACCCAGTACTTC. Its translation is CASSLGDIGQQETQYF.

The chain is built from TRBV7-9 and TRBJ2-2; D not certain. This CDR3 spans 13 amino acids. CDR1 SEHNR and CDR2 FQNEAQ come from the germline V gene (reference sequence). The germline V and J ends were trimmed by 0 bases and 8 bases, with 7 bases remaining between them. CDR3 protein: CASSLAVVGELFF. CDR3 sequence (DNA): TGTGCCAGCAGCTTAGCCGTAGTAGGGGAGCTGTTTTTT.

The chain carries TRBV29-1 and TRBJ2-2; 12 bases are shared with TRBD2. This CDR3 is built from 15 residues. J was trimmed by 6 bases and V by 4 bases; bases with no gene match: 6. Per the germline V gene, CDR1 is SQVTM and CDR2 is ANQGSEA. The CDR3 bases are TGCAGCGTTGGTATCGGACTAGCGGGACCCGGGGAGCTGTTTTTT. Encoded protein: CSVGIGLAGPGELFF.

V is TRBV6-1 and J is TRBJ2-7; tentatively, D is TRBD2 (6 bases). Trimming removed 3 bases from V and 9 bases from J, with 21 bases in between. The germline CDR1 and CDR2 sequences are MNHNS and SASEGT. CDR3 length equals 15 residues. The CDR3 loop is CASSDLPAQGGAQYF. The CDR3 nucleotides read TGTGCCAGCAGTGATTTACCTGCGCAGGGAGGAGCGCAGTACTTC.

The J gene is TRBJ1-2, the V gene TRBV10-3; 11 bases match TRBD1. V was pared by 7 bases and J by 3 bases, with 4 bases of the junction left unmatched. CDR3 length: 14 amino acids. The V gene's germline CDR1 is ENHRY and CDR2 SYGVKD. CDR3 coding DNA: TGTGCCATCACCCGGGACAGGGGGGACTATGGCTACACCTTC. Amino acid sequence: CAITRDRGDYGYTF.

The chain employs TRBV5-6 and TRBJ1-1, with D perhaps TRBD1 (6 bases). The CDR3 consists of 17 residues. The V end lost 0 bases, the J end lost 0 bases, and 15 bases lay between the germline ends. CDR1 is SGHDT, CDR2 YYEEEE, per germline. The CDR3 DNA sequence: TGTGCCAGCAGCTTGGCCTGGGGGGGCTCTGTGAACACTGAAGCTTTCTTT. Translated: CASSLAWGGSVNTEAFF.

The chain joins TRBV6-1 to TRBJ1-4; D possibly corresponds to TRBD1 (6 bases). The V gene lost 4 bases and the J gene lost 15 bases, with 15 bases spanning the gap. The germline V gene encodes CDR1 MNHNS and CDR2 SASEGT. The CDR3 extends over 12 amino acids. The CDR3 DNA is TGTGCCAGCAGTGCCCCACAGGGTACGGTGTTTTTT. As protein: CASSAPQGTVFF.

This clone was detected once. The chain carries TRBV4-2 and TRBJ2-3, with 8 positions matching TRBD2. Looked up from germline, CDR1 is LGHNA and CDR2 is YNFKEQ. After removal of 1 base from V and 6 bases from J, the junction contained 9 bases not matched to a gene. The CDR3 is 16 amino acids. DNA of the CDR3: TGTGCCAGCAGCCAAGTTTTCGGGGGGGCCGGGGATACGCAGTATTTT. It translates to CASSQVFGGAGDTQYF.

This clone appeared a single time. V is TRBV5-1 and J is TRBJ2-7, with D perhaps TRBD1 (6 bases). This CDR3 has 15 residues. Trimming left V 1 base short and J 5 bases short, with 16 bases between. The germline V gene encodes CDR1 SGHRS and CDR2 YFSETQ. This CDR3 is CASSLTLTGPHEQYF. In nucleotides, the CDR3 is TGCGCCAGCAGCTTGACCTTAACAGGGCCCCACGAGCAGTACTTC.

V and J are TRBV30 and TRBJ2-7; 7 bases map to TRBD1. This CDR3 has 12 amino acids. The trim removed 3 bases at V and 7 bases at J, leaving 6 bases unmatched. CDR1 is GTSNPN, CDR2 SVGIG, per germline (reference sequence). The CDR3 coding sequence is TGTGCCTGGAGAAAGGACAGGAGAGAGCAGTACTTC. Its translation: CAWRKDRREQYF.

The chain couples TRBV4-1 to TRBJ1-1, with D tentatively TRBD1 (5 bases). With 4 bases removed from V and 1 base from J, the gap between germline ends came to 13 bases. Germline lookup yields CDR1 MGHRA and CDR2 YSYEKL. The length of the CDR3 is 15 residues. The CDR3 region has the DNA TGCGCCAGCAGCCCTACCGCAACAGGGAACACTGAAGCTTTCTTT. It specifies CASSPTATGNTEAFF.